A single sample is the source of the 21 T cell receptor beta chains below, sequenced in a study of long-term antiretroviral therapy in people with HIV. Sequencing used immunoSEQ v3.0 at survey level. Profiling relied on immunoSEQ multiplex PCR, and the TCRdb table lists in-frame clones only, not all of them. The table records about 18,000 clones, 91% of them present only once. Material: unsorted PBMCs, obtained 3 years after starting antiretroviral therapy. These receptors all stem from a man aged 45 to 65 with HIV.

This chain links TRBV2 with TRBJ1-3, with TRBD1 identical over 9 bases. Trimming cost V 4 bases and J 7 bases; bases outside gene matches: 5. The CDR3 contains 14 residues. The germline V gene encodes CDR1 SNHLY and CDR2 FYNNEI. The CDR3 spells CASSVVTGGNTIYF. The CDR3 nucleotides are TGTGCCAGCAGTGTTGTGACAGGGGGTAACACCATATATTTT.

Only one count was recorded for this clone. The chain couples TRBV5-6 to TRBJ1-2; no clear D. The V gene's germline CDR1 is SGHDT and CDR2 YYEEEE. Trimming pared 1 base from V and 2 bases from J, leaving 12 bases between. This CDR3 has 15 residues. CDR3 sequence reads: CASSLFWERNYGYTF. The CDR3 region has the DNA TGTGCCAGCAGCTTGTTTTGGGAGAGAAACTATGGCTACACCTTC.

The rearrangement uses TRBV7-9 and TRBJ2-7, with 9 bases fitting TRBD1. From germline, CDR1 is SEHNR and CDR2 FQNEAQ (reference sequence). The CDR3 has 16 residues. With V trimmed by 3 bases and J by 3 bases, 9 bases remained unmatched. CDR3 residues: CASSFSGTGRFYEQYF. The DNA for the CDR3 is TGTGCCAGCAGCTTTAGTGGGACAGGGAGGTTCTACGAGCAGTACTTC.

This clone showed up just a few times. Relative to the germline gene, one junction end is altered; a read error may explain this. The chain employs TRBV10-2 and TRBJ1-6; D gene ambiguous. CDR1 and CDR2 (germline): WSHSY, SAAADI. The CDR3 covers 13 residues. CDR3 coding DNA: TGCGCCATCAGTGAGGTTTTGGGTTCACCCCTCCACTTT. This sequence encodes CAISEVLGSPLHF.

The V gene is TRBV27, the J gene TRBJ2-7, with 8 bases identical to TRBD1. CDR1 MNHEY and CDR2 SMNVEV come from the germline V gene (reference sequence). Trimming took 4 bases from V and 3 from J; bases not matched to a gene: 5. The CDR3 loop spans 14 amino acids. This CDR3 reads CASSSGTGFYEQYF. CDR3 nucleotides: TGTGCCAGCAGTTCCGGGACAGGATTCTACGAGCAGTACTTC.

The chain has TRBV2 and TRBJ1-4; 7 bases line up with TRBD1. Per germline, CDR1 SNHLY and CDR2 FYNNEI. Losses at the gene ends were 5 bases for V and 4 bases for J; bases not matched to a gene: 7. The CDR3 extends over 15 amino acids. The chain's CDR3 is CASSSDRAFNEKLFF. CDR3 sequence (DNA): TGTGCCAGCAGTAGCGACAGGGCCTTTAATGAAAAACTGTTTTTT.

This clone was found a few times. The CDR3 bases are TGTGCCAGCAGTTTTCGTAGGGTTACTGAAGCTTTCTTT. Amino acid sequence: CASSFRRVTEAFF. J is TRBJ1-1 and V is TRBV28; the D is unclear. CDR3 length: 13 amino acids. V was clipped by 3 bases and J by 5 bases, with 10 bases between them. Per the germline V gene, CDR1 is MDHEN and CDR2 is SYDVKM.

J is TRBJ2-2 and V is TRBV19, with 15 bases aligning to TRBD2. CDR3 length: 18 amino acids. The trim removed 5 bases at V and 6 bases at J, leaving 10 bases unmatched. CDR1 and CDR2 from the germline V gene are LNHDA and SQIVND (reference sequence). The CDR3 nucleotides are TGTGCCAGTAGTTCGGGACTAGCGGGGGGAATAGGCGCCGGGGAGCTGTTTTTT. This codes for CASSSGLAGGIGAGELFF.

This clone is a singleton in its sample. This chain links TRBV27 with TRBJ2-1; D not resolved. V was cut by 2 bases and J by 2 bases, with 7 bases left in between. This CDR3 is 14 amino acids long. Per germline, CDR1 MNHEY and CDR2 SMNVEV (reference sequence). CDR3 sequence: CASSLQSPYNEQFF. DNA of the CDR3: TGTGCCAGCAGTTTACAGTCCCCCTACAATGAGCAGTTCTTC.

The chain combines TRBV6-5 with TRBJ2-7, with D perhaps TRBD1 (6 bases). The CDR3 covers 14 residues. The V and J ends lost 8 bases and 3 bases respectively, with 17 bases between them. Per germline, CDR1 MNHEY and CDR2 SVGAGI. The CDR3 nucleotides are TGTGCCAGCTTATCTGGGGGCAGCTTCTACGAGCAGTACTTC. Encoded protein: CASLSGGSFYEQYF.

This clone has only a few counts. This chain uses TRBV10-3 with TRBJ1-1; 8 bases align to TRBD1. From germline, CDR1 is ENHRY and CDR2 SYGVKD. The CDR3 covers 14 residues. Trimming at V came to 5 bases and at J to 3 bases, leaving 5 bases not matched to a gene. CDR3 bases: TGTGCCATCAGTTTCTCACAGGGGGACACTGAAGCTTTCTTT. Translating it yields CAISFSQGDTEAFF.

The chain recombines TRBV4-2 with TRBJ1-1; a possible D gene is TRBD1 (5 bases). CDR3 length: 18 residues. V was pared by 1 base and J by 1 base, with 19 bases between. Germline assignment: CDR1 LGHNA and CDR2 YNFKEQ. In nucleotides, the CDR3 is TGTGCCAGCAGCCAAGTGGGCTTTTCGGCAGGGAGGAACACTGAAGCTTTCTTT. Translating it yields CASSQVGFSAGRNTEAFF.

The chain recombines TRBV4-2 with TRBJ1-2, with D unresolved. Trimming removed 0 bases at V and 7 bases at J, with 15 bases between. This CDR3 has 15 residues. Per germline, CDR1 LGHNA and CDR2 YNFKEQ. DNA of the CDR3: TGTGCCAGCAGCCAAGAAACAGCCCGAGGTGGTGGCTACACCTTC. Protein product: CASSQETARGGGYTF.

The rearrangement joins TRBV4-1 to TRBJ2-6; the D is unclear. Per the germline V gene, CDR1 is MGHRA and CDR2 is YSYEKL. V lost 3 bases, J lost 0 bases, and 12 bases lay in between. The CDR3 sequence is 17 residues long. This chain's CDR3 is CASSHPPVSSGANVLTF. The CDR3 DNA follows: TGCGCCAGCAGCCATCCCCCAGTGAGCTCTGGGGCCAACGTCCTGACTTTC.

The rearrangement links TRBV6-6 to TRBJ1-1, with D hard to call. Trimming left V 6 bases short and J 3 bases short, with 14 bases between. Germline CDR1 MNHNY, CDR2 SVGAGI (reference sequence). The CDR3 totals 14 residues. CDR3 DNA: TGTGCCAGCAGCCTCAAAGGCAGCGACACTGAAGCTTTCTTT. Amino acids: CASSLKGSDTEAFF.

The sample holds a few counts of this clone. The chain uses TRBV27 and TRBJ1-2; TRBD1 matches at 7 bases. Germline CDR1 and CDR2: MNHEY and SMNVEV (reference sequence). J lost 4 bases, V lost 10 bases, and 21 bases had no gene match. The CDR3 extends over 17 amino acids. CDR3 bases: TGTGCCACCGCCGCCCGACAGGGACAAGTTTGGGTCTATGGCTACACCTTC. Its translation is CATAARQGQVWVYGYTF.

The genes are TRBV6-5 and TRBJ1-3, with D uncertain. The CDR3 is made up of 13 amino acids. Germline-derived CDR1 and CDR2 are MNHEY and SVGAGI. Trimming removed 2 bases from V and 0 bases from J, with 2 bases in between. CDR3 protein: CASSYSSGNTIYF. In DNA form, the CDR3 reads TGTGCCAGCAGTTACAGCTCTGGAAACACCATATATTTT.

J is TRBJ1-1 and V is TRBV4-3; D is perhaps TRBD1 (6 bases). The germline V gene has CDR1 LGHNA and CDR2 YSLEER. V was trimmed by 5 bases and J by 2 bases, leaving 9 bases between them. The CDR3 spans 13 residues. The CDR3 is CASSYRANTEAFF. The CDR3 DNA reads TGCGCCAGCAGCTACAGGGCAAACACTGAAGCTTTCTTT.

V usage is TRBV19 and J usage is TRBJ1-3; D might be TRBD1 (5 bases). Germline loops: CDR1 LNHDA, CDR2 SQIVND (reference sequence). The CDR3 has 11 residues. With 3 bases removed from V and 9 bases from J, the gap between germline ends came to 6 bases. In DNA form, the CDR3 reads TGTGCCAGTAGTATGGGGCGCACCATATATTTT. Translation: CASSMGRTIYF.

The CDR3 DNA is TGTGCCACCAGCAGAGAAACAGCGGGAACAACAGATACGCAGTATTTT. This codes for CATSRETAGTTDTQYF. V and J are TRBV15 and TRBJ2-3, with TRBD2 identical over 7 bases. Germline CDR1 LNHNV, CDR2 YYDKDF (reference sequence). J lost 3 bases, V lost 0 bases, and 6 bases had no gene match. This CDR3 comprises 16 residues.

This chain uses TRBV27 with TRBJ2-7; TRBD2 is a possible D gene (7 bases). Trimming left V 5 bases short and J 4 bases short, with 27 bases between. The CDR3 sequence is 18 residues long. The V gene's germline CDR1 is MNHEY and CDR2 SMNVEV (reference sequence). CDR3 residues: CASSPWGLPDGGGYEQYF. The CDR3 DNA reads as TGTGCCAGCAGTCCTTGGGGGCTCCCGGACGGCGGGGGTTACGAGCAGTACTTC.